The following is a TCR beta chain sequence with its context. What it recognizes is unknown. The study enrolled patients aged 18 to 65 with newly diagnosed hyperthyroidism of under 2 months' duration. Orbital computed tomography and thyroid ultrasound, together with serum TRAb and thyroxine and clinical symptoms, were used for diagnoses. Authors of the study amplified TCR beta CDR3 regions from RNA transcripts. HTBI primers were used for first-round RT-PCR of the TCR CDR3. TCRdb redid the calling of the multiplex PCR reads with MiXCR, one entry per CDR3 protein. This table has approximately 590,000 distinct CDR3 sequences, 15% to 18% appearing once. The sample originates from a study of T cells in Graves' hyperthyroidism and ophthalmopathy. The CDR3 totals 17 residues. The J segment lost 8 bases and the V segment lost 0 bases, leaving 9 bases of the junction unmatched. CDR1 MNHEY and CDR2 SMNVEV come from the germline V gene (reference sequence).

Study results and limitations: Ophthalmopathy prediction by the model preceded onset by a median approximately six months.

The TCR sequence derives from a woman under 40 with Graves' hyperthyroidism. This chain joins TRBV27 and TRBJ2-1, with 11 positions matching TRBD2. Specimen: blood. CDR3 sequence: CASSLSGSGRARDEQFF. The DNA for the CDR3 is TGTGCCAGCAGTTTATCTGGTAGCGGGAGGGCCCGCGATGAGCAGTTCTTC.